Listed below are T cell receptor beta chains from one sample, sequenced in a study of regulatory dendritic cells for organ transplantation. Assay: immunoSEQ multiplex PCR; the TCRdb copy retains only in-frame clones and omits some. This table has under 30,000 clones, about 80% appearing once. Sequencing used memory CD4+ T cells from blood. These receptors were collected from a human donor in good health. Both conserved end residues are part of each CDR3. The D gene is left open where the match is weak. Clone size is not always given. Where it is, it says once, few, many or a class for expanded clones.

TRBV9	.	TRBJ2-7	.	TGTGCCAGCAGCCGGGGGGCAGGGGGGACCTACGAGCAGTACTTC	CASSRGAGGTYEQYF
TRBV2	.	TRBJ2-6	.	TGTGCCAGCAGATTGAACTCTGGGGCCAACGTCCTGACTTTC	CASRLNSGANVLTF
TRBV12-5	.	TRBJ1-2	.	TGTGCTAGTGCCCCCATGGAGGGCTATGGCTACACCTTC	CASAPMEGYGYTF
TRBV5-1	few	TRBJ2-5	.	TGCGCCAGCAGCGGTTCGGGGCGGGGCCGGGAGACCCAGTACTTC	CASSGSGRGRETQYF
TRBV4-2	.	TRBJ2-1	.	TGTGCCAGCAGCCAAGATCTTTCCCCTGAGCAGTTCTTC	CASSQDLSPEQFF
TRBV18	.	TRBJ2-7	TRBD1	TGTGCCAGCTCACCAAGGGGACAGGGCGGTTCCCCCTACGAGCAGTACTTC	CASSPRGQGGSPYEQYF
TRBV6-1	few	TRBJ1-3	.	TGTGCCAGCAGTGCCGGGGGAGCTGGAAACACCATATATTTT	CASSAGGAGNTIYF
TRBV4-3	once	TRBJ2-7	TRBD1	TGCGCCAGCAGCCAAGATTACCGAGGGCAGGGGACAGACGAGCAGTACTTC	CASSQDYRGQGTDEQYF
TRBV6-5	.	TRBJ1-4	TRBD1	TGTGCCAGCAGGACAGGGGCTGAAAAACTGTTTTTT	CASRTGAEKLFF
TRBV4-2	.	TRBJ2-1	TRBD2	TGTGCCAGCAGCCGGACTAGCGGCTACAATGAGCAGTTCTTC	CASSRTSGYNEQFF